This T cell receptor (beta chain) was recorded in a study of cytomegalovirus exposure and HLA in healthy donors. Points from the study as a whole: TCR sequences were mostly rare, though some public TCRs occurred in many donors. The study had only CMV serostatus as immune exposure information.

Turning to this clone: Its antigen is currently unknown.

In the PCR, 60 Vbeta and 13 Jbeta primers were used. Under the authors' procedure: Tens of millions of unique TCR beta chains, 10 million to 13 million of them shared, were counted by a later analysis. Generated by immunoSEQ multiplex PCR, the TCRdb table keeps only in-frame clones and is missing some. V and J calls and clone size are those listed in that table; D and trimming were worked out from the DNA. The table shows roughly 38,000 clones, with 60% to 80% occurring only once. The origin of this receptor is a young woman in good health and CMV-seropositive. The sample taken for sequencing was PBMCs.

CDR3 sequence: CASSPTDRALHF. DNA of the CDR3: TGTGCCAGCAGCCCTACCGACAGGGCCCTCCACTTT. The chain recombines TRBV6-6 with TRBJ1-6; 7 nucleotides match TRBD1. The V gene's germline CDR1 is MNHNY and CDR2 SVGAGI (reference sequence). This CDR3 comprises 12 residues. The J segment lost 14 bases and the V segment lost 6 bases, leaving 7 bases of the junction unmatched.